This T cell receptor beta chain originates from a study of blood T cell repertoires in COVID-19. Study information: Collection of acute and convalescent COVID-19 samples took place in the United States, Italy and Spain. T cells, B-cell-depleted T cells, or PBMCs provided the cDNA or gDNA that served as material.

Methods used by the authors: Scientists estimated how many nucleated cells there were by amplifying reference gene primers. Method: immunoSEQ multiplex PCR; TCRdb's copy keeps in-frame clones and lacks some. The V and J calls and clone size are taken from that table; D and trimming were inferred from the DNA. The profile shows some 220,000 clones, about 85% of them singletons. Germline-derived CDR1 and CDR2 are MDHEN and SYDVKM. The CDR3 loop spans 12 amino acids. V shed 4 bases and J shed 7 bases, with 7 bases lying between them. The sequenced sample was peripheral blood. The chain joins TRBV28 to TRBJ1-4; D gene unclear. This sequence originates from a man aged 45-65 years who had recovered from COVID-19. The CDR3 protein is CASSSTIEKLFF. As DNA, the CDR3 is TGTGCCAGCAGTTCCACAATTGAAAAACTGTTTTTT.